The present T cell receptor (beta chain) was sequenced within a study of cytomegalovirus exposure and HLA in healthy donors. Study-level background: An early release of data contained roughly 90 million unique TCRs, which came from HLA-typed donors. Overall study results and limits: A later analysis reported that several of the most significant clusters appeared to be linked to common viral pathogens, among them Epstein-Barr virus. Sequencing had likely introduced a cluster of highly shared sequence variants as an artifact.

Donors counted as nominally healthy when sampled, yet unrecorded immune exposures were likely. 60 Vbeta and 13 Jbeta primers were used in PCR. TCRdb's copy holds only in-frame clones and misses some; the assay was immunoSEQ multiplex PCR. Of more than 200,000 clones in the sample, roughly 84% were seen once. V gave up 6 bases and J gave up 0 bases, with 12 bases separating them. CDR3 length equals 14 residues. Germline loops: CDR1 PRHDT, CDR2 FYEKMQ (reference sequence). On this clone itself: As yet, its antigen is unknown.

The sequencing sample was made of PBMCs. This rearrangement joins TRBV13 to TRBJ2-7; D is perhaps TRBD2 (5 bases). This clonotype was obtained from a human donor in good health. The CDR3 DNA is TGTGCCAGCAGTCCCTTCCGGGACTCCTACGAGCAGTACTTC. Translation gives CASSPFRDSYEQYF.